This TCR beta chain was identified in a study of tumor and adjacent non-tumor tissue in lung cancer. In the study overall: The patients, approximately nine men and 4 to 6 women, were roughly 31 to 80 with stage I to III disease. Findings of the study overall: Tumor repertoires had a smaller top 100 clone share than normal lung.

Turning to this clonotype: The antigen is not known. One end of the junction is discordant with germline, which a read error may explain.

CDR3 length equals 17 residues. CDR1 and CDR2 from the germline V gene are DFQATT and SNEGSKA (reference sequence). This sample's RNA came from whole unsorted tissue. The library came from three nested PCR rounds adapted from ARM-PCR protocols. Using its own MiXCR run on the multiplex PCR reads, TCRdb lists one record per CDR3 protein. The sample lists over 60,000 distinct CDR3 sequences, approximately 73% seen once, with 25% to 30% in the top ten. The source is a man aged 60 to 75 with non-small cell lung cancer. The chain is built from TRBV20-1 and TRBJ2-3, with D tentatively TRBD2 (8 bases). Specimen: lung tumor tissue. The CDR3 region is CSAIPEGASGWTDTQYF. In nucleotides, the CDR3 is TGCAGTGCTATCCCTGAGGGGGCTAGCGGGTGGACAGATACACAGTATTTT.